Presented here are 19 T cell receptor beta chains from one specimen sequenced in a study of CXCR3-negative and CXCR3-positive naive CD8 T cells (dated by TCRdb to the late 2010s). No cognate antigen is known for these TCRs. For sequencing, a NextSeq 550 was employed. The Human TCR Profiling Kit (MiLaboratory) was used to prepare UMI-labeled 5' RACE TRB cDNA libraries. After reprocessing by TCRdb, each CDR3 protein sequence is one entry, and no DNA is given. The sample table records fewer than 65,000 distinct CDR3 sequences. The ten largest clones take up 4.8% of the sample. General findings and caveats noted by the study authors: TRB CDR3s from CXCR3-positive naive cells showed higher hydrophobicity (lower Kidera factor 4), lower energy, and higher strength and volume indices than CXCR3-negative naive cells.

Sequenced material: naive CXCR3+ CD8+ T cells from blood. The sample's cell subset or site label, in plain terms: CD45RO-CCR7+CD27+CD95- naive CD8+ T cells expressing CXCR3 (TNR3+). The receptors originated from a human donor in good health. Some clones in this sample may be carry-over from other donors' samples.

This chain uses TRBV12-3 or TRBV12-4 with TRBJ2-3. The CDR3 is 13 amino acids. CDR3: CASSLTSTDTQYF.

The chain couples TRBV7-2 to TRBJ2-3; lacking DNA, the TRBD2 call made by TCRdb goes unchecked. Germline V gene lookup returns CDR1 SGHTA and CDR2 FQGNSA. CDR3 length: 16 amino acids. The CDR3 here is CASSSPGVAERDTQYF. Variable domain in full (rest from reference TRBV7-2 and TRBJ2-3): GAGVSQSPSNKVTEKGKDVELRCDPISGHTALYWYRQSLGQGLEFLIYFQGNSAPDKSGLPSDRFSAERTGGSVSTLTIQRTQQEDSAVYLCASSSPGVAERDTQYFGPGTRLTVL.

This sequence joins TRBV10-3 and TRBJ2-2. This CDR3 has 16 residues. The V gene's germline CDR1 is ENHRY and CDR2 SYGVKD. This CDR3 reads CAISESIDSNTGELFF.

V usage is TRBV28 and J usage is TRBJ1-5; TCRdb names TRBD1, which stays unverified in the absence of DNA. Per germline, CDR1 MDHEN and CDR2 SYDVKM. The CDR3 runs 15 residues. The CDR3 here is CASNIQGLGNQPQHF.

The chain joins TRBV10-3 to TRBJ2-1; without DNA, the TCRdb call of TRBD2 cannot be checked. The CDR3 is made up of 14 amino acids. Germline V gene lookup returns CDR1 ENHRY and CDR2 SYGVKD. Here the CDR3 reads CAISEQTRNNEQFF.

The chain links TRBV29-1 to TRBJ2-3; the TCRdb call, TRBD2, lacks DNA for checking. There are 18 residues in the CDR3. Looked up from germline, CDR1 is SQVTM and CDR2 is ANQGSEA. This CDR3 reads CSVEDPEADDPWGYTQYF.

The chain is built from TRBV6-6 and TRBJ2-3; the TCRdb call, TRBD2, lacks DNA for checking. The CDR3 is 15 residues long. Germline V lookup: CDR1 MNHNY, CDR2 SVGAGI (reference sequence). CDR3 protein: CASSSSGGAADTQYF.

This chain connects TRBV10-3 to TRBJ2-7; TCRdb gives TRBD1 as the D gene, but with no DNA this cannot be confirmed. This CDR3 has 15 amino acids. The V gene's germline CDR1 is ENHRY and CDR2 SYGVKD. This CDR3 is CAISDGTGGTYEQYF.

This chain links TRBV20-1 with TRBJ1-1; the TCRdb call, TRBD1, lacks DNA for checking. The CDR3 has 15 residues. CDR1 and CDR2 from the germline V gene are DFQATT and SNEGSKA (reference sequence). The CDR3 spells CSANAGGDSNTEAFF.

This chain joins TRBV5-1 and TRBJ1-5; TCRdb proposes TRBD1, but this gene call is untestable without DNA. CDR1 is SGHRS and CDR2 is YFSETQ in the germline V gene. The CDR3 spans 14 residues. CDR3 protein: CASSFLGGDQPQHF.

This chain uses TRBV20-1 with TRBJ2-7; TCRdb indicates TRBD1, and absent DNA this call remains unverified. The germline V gene encodes CDR1 DFQATT and CDR2 SNEGSKA (reference sequence). The CDR3 covers 13 residues. The CDR3 sequence is CSAPVRVSPEQYF.

The gene calls are TRBV20-1 and TRBJ2-7; lacking DNA, the TRBD2 call made by TCRdb goes unchecked. Germline CDR1 DFQATT, CDR2 SNEGSKA (reference sequence). This CDR3 comprises 15 residues. The CDR3 reads CSAGEVKAATYEQYF.

The chain employs TRBV7-9 and TRBJ2-3. The CDR3 loop spans 12 amino acids. Germline CDR1 reads SEHNR; CDR2 reads FQNEAQ (reference sequence). Here the CDR3 reads CASSLAVNTQYF.

CDR3 amino acids: CASSQLGGTYEQYF. V usage is TRBV27 and J usage is TRBJ2-7; TCRdb names TRBD2, which stays unverified in the absence of DNA. The CDR3 totals 14 residues. From germline, CDR1 is MNHEY and CDR2 SMNVEV (reference sequence).

V usage is TRBV12-3 or TRBV12-4 and J usage is TRBJ1-2. The length of the CDR3 is 11 residues. The CDR3 loop is CASLGGYGYTF.

This chain connects TRBV7-2 to TRBJ2-5. Germline V gene sequence: CDR1 SGHTA, CDR2 FQGNSA. The CDR3 spans 13 residues. CDR3 sequence: CASSRGHQETQYF.

This chain links TRBV11-2 with TRBJ2-7; TCRdb's D call, TRBD1, is unchecked because there is no DNA. Germline CDR1 reads SGHAT; CDR2 reads FQNNGV. The CDR3 totals 14 residues. The CDR3 is CASSLGVRVSEQYF.

The rearrangement joins TRBV4-3 to TRBJ2-7. Germline lookup yields CDR1 LGHNA and CDR2 YSLEER. The CDR3 runs 14 residues. This chain's CDR3 is CASSTRAVGYEQYF.

V is TRBV20-1 and J is TRBJ2-2; TCRdb's D gene call, TRBD2, goes unchecked for lack of DNA. Germline assignment: CDR1 DFQATT and CDR2 SNEGSKA (reference sequence). The CDR3 has 16 amino acids. The CDR3 protein is CSARDLASLNTGELFF.